These 27 T cell receptor beta chains were all obtained from the same sample, sequenced in a study of blood T cell repertoires in COVID-19. Repertoires were generated with immunoSEQ multiplex PCR, while TCRdb's copy carries only in-frame clones and drops some. This table has a few hundred thousand clones, 80% to 85% appearing once. The specimen sequenced was PBMCs or T cells enriched from blood (not recorded which). These receptors were obtained from a man aged 45 to 65 who had recovered from COVID-19.

The CDR3 sequence: CASSRDRNTGELFF. DNA of the CDR3: TGTGCCAGCAGTCGGGACAGAAACACCGGGGAGCTGTTTTTT. This chain links TRBV2 with TRBJ2-2, with 7 bases fitting TRBD1. This CDR3 region has 14 residues. Germline assignment: CDR1 SNHLY and CDR2 FYNNEI. Losses at the gene ends were 5 bases for V and 2 bases for J; bases not matched to a gene: 2. Drawing the rest from reference TRBV2 and TRBJ2-2, the complete variable domain is EPEVTQTPSHQVTQMGQEVILRCVPISNHLYFYWYRQILGQKVEFLVSFYNNEISEKSEIFDDQFSVERPDGSNFTLKIRSTKLEDSAMYFCASSRDRNTGELFFGEGSRLTVL.

The chain recombines TRBV4-3 with TRBJ2-6, with unresolved D. V was trimmed by 0 bases and J by 0 bases, leaving 9 bases between them. Germline loops: CDR1 LGHNA, CDR2 YSLEER. The CDR3 contains 17 residues. The CDR3 nucleotides are TGCGCCAGCAGCCAAGATAGTTACCGCTCTGGGGCCAACGTCCTGACTTTC. It is translated as CASSQDSYRSGANVLTF.

This clone was counted between two and nine times. Here the CDR3 DNA reads TGCAGCGTAGAACAGGGCTACGAGCAGTACTTC. It translates to CSVEQGYEQYF. V is TRBV29-1 and J is TRBJ2-7, with TRBD1 as a possible D gene (6 bases). The CDR3 is made up of 11 amino acids. Germline CDR1 SQVTM, CDR2 ANQGSEA. Trimming took off 6 bases at V and 3 bases at J, with 9 bases between the two ends.

J is TRBJ2-3 and V is TRBV4-3, with a possible D match to TRBD2 (7 bases). This CDR3 region has 20 residues. V was clipped by 0 bases and J by 3 bases, with 25 bases between them. Germline CDR1 reads LGHNA; CDR2 reads YSLEER. CDR3 sequence reads: CASSQDHRPLGRGGTDTQYF. In nucleotides, the CDR3 is TGCGCCAGCAGCCAAGATCACCGGCCATTGGGCAGGGGAGGGACAGATACGCAGTATTTT.

The V gene is TRBV19, the J gene TRBJ2-1; 8 bases are a match to TRBD2. CDR3 length equals 15 residues. V gave up 7 bases and J gave up 6 bases; unmatched junction bases: 11. The germline CDR1 and CDR2 sequences are LNHDA and SQIVND (reference sequence). CDR3 DNA sequence: TGTGCCAGTACTCCCGGGAGGGTACCGATCAATGAGCAGTTCTTC. This gives the protein CASTPGRVPINEQFF.

V usage is TRBV18 and J usage is TRBJ2-5; TRBD1 aligns across 8 bases. In germline, CDR1 is KGHSH, CDR2 LQKENI. V trimming: 6 bases; J trimming: 1 base; junction bases outside the gene matches: 10. This CDR3 spans 16 amino acids. The CDR3 DNA reads TGTGCCAGCTCGCTTGGACAGGGCACGAGCCAAGAGACCCAGTACTTC. Translation: CASSLGQGTSQETQYF.

V is TRBV11-3 and J is TRBJ2-3; maybe TRBD1 (5 bases). Trimming shortened V by 5 bases and J by 6 bases, and 15 bases separated the two germline ends. Germline CDR1 SGHNT, CDR2 YENEEA. The CDR3 runs 14 residues. The CDR3 DNA reads as TGTGCCAGCAGCCCTAGGGGTAGTGTGGATACGCAGTATTTT. The encoded protein is CASSPRGSVDTQYF.

This clone was seen only once. The CDR3 reads CAIRDSGSLTGELFF. CDR3 bases: TGTGCCATCAGAGACAGCGGGAGCCTCACCGGGGAGCTGTTTTTT. The chain has TRBV10-3 and TRBJ2-2; 8 bases are a match to TRBD2. V lost 6 bases to trimming and J lost 4 bases; unmatched junction nucleotides: 7. Germline V CDR1 and CDR2: ENHRY, SYGVKD. The CDR3 length is 15 residues.

This clone was counted once. V and J are TRBV27 and TRBJ2-7, with 8 bases fitting TRBD1. The ends lost 3 bases at V and 4 bases at J; junction bases unmatched: 8. Per the germline V gene, CDR1 is MNHEY and CDR2 is SMNVEV (reference sequence). The CDR3 runs 15 residues. CDR3 nucleotide sequence: TGTGCCAGCAGTTTGGGAACAGGGGGTATTTACGAGCAGTACTTC. This sequence encodes CASSLGTGGIYEQYF.

Details on this clone: This sample also contains other DNA sequences that code for the same CDR3. The chain links TRBV29-1 to TRBJ1-1; D gene uncertain. The CDR3 contains 11 residues. The germline V and J ends were trimmed by 6 bases and 5 bases, with 10 bases remaining between them. Looked up from germline, CDR1 is SQVTM and CDR2 is ANQGSEA. The CDR3 sequence is CSVDRGTEAFF. The CDR3 DNA sequence: TGCAGCGTCGATCGAGGGACTGAAGCTTTCTTT.

The gene calls are TRBV18 and TRBJ2-2; a possible D gene is TRBD1 (6 bases). Germline CDR1 KGHSH, CDR2 LQKENI. Trimming took off 3 bases at V and 7 bases at J, with 15 bases between the two ends. This CDR3 comprises 15 residues. The CDR3 region is CASSPSGTKGGELFF. The CDR3 nucleotides are TGTGCCAGCTCACCTTCCGGGACAAAGGGCGGGGAGCTGTTTTTT. Full variable domain (missing parts from reference TRBV18 and TRBJ2-2): NAGVMQNPRHLVRRRGQEARLRCSPMKGHSHVYWYRQLPEEGLKFMVYLQKENIIDESGMPKERFSAEFPKEGPSILRIQQVVRGDSAAYFCASSPSGTKGGELFFGEGSRLTVL.

This chain uses TRBV7-2 with TRBJ1-1; the match to TRBD1 covers 7 bases. The length of the CDR3 is 18 residues. V was pared by 3 bases and J by 1 base, with 14 bases of the junction left unmatched. The germline V gene has CDR1 SGHTA and CDR2 FQGNSA. This CDR3 reads CASSFLVQGRAWNTEAFF. CDR3 coding DNA: TGTGCCAGCAGCTTTCTGGTACAGGGGCGGGCTTGGAACACTGAAGCTTTCTTT.

The genes are TRBV7-2 and TRBJ2-2, with 11 bases aligning to TRBD2. The CDR3 runs 17 residues. Trimming cost V 6 bases and J 1 base; bases outside gene matches: 7. Germline lookup yields CDR1 SGHTA and CDR2 FQGNSA. The CDR3 here is CASSSRTSGLNTGELFF. The CDR3, as DNA: TGTGCCAGCAGTTCCCGGACTAGCGGGCTGAACACCGGGGAGCTGTTTTTT. Complete variable domain (other parts from reference TRBV7-2 and TRBJ2-2): GAGVSQSPSNKVTEKGKDVELRCDPISGHTALYWYRQSLGQGLEFLIYFQGNSAPDKSGLPSDRFSAERTGGSVSTLTIQRTQQEDSAVYLCASSSRTSGLNTGELFFGEGSRLTVL.

V is TRBV27 and J is TRBJ1-5; TRBD1 might be the D (5 bases). Germline values: CDR1 MNHEY, CDR2 SMNVEV (reference sequence). This CDR3 has 15 residues. V was clipped by 8 bases and J by 10 bases, with 24 bases between them. In DNA form, the CDR3 reads TGTGCCAGCGCCTTCGGAGGGACGCTTGTAGGCCCCCAGCATTTT. This gives the protein CASAFGGTLVGPQHF.

The chain is built from TRBV7-6 and TRBJ2-1, with TRBD2 as a possible D gene (5 bases). The V end lost 1 base, the J end lost 0 bases, and 7 bases lay between the germline ends. CDR3 size: 15 residues. CDR1 SGHVS and CDR2 FNYEAQ come from the germline V gene. The CDR3 region has the DNA TGTGCCAGCAGCTTAGGCGGACTCTCCTACAATGAGCAGTTCTTC. Translated: CASSLGGLSYNEQFF.

This clone was observed a few times. The chain joins TRBV2 to TRBJ2-7, with 12 positions matching TRBD2. V dropped 4 bases and J dropped 4; count of bases not matched to a gene: 2. Germline loops: CDR1 SNHLY, CDR2 FYNNEI. This CDR3 has 14 amino acids. The DNA for the CDR3 is TGTGCCAGCAGTGGGGGGACTAGCGGGTACGAGCAGTACTTC. As protein: CASSGGTSGYEQYF.

The J gene is TRBJ2-3, the V gene TRBV10-3; D possibly corresponds to TRBD2 (5 bases). This CDR3 region has 15 residues. V was trimmed by 6 bases and J by 6 bases, leaving 19 bases between them. The germline V gene has CDR1 ENHRY and CDR2 SYGVKD. The DNA for the CDR3 is TGTGCCATCAGAGGCGCGACCGGGAAGAGGGATACGCAGTATTTT. This sequence encodes CAIRGATGKRDTQYF.

V is TRBV14 and J is TRBJ2-7; D gene uncertain. Germline V gene data show CDR1 as SGHDN and CDR2 as FVKESK. The CDR3 covers 12 residues. Trimming cost V 3 bases and J 4 bases, with 7 bases left between them. CDR3 DNA: TGTGCCAGCAGCCACGACACTTACGAGCAGTACTTC. Protein product: CASSHDTYEQYF.

The chain couples TRBV6-2 or TRBV6-3 to TRBJ2-5; the D gene is possibly TRBD2 (5 bases). The length of the CDR3 is 16 residues. Trimming removed 0 bases from V and 4 bases from J, with 15 bases in between. CDR1 is MNHEY, CDR2 SVGEGT, per germline. CDR3 in amino acids: CASSYSTVSGRETQYF. CDR3 DNA: TGTGCCAGCAGTTACTCCACCGTATCGGGGAGAGAGACCCAGTACTTC.

The V and J genes are TRBV19 and TRBJ2-7; D gene ambiguous. CDR3 length: 12 residues. Germline values: CDR1 LNHDA, CDR2 SQIVND (reference sequence). The germline V and J ends were trimmed by 5 bases and 4 bases, with 9 bases remaining between them. DNA of the CDR3: TGTGCCAGTAGTTCCCCAGGATACGAGCAGTACTTC. Amino acid sequence: CASSSPGYEQYF.

V usage is TRBV12-3 or TRBV12-4 and J usage is TRBJ2-7, with 7 bases that match TRBD1. The length of the CDR3 is 13 residues. V lost 7 bases, J lost 4 bases, and 7 bases stayed unmatched. The CDR3 DNA reads as TGTGCCAGCAAGGGACAGCACGCATACGAGCAGTACTTC. Translating gives CASKGQHAYEQYF.

The chain joins TRBV9 to TRBJ2-3; a possible D gene is TRBD2 (6 bases). This CDR3 has 16 amino acids. The germline V gene encodes CDR1 SGDLS and CDR2 YYNGEE. V lost 0 bases and J lost 0, with 11 bases in between. The CDR3 reads CASSVAMAGSTDTQYF. In nucleotides, the CDR3 is TGTGCCAGCAGCGTAGCTATGGCGGGGAGCACAGATACGCAGTATTTT.

This rearrangement joins TRBV19 to TRBJ1-5; D is perhaps TRBD1 (5 bases). This CDR3 region has 15 residues. The germline V gene encodes CDR1 LNHDA and CDR2 SQIVND (reference sequence). V was pared by 9 bases and J by 4 bases, with 19 bases between. This CDR3 reads CASKTQATLNQPQHF. The DNA of the CDR3 is TGTGCCAGCAAAACACAGGCAACCTTAAATCAGCCCCAGCATTTT.

The chain uses TRBV7-9 and TRBJ2-7; 8 bases line up with TRBD1. The CDR3 extends over 16 amino acids. The germline gives CDR1 SEHNR, CDR2 FQNEAQ (reference sequence). J gave up 3 bases and V 4 bases, and 11 bases lay outside the gene matches. The CDR3 DNA follows: TGTGCCAGCAGCTCCCCAGCACAGGGGGTTTTCTACGAGCAGTACTTC. This encodes CASSSPAQGVFYEQYF.

V and J are TRBV7-2 and TRBJ2-1, with TRBD2 identical over 7 bases. This CDR3 contains 13 residues. The ends lost 5 bases at V and 6 bases at J; junction bases unmatched: 4. The V gene's germline CDR1 is SGHTA and CDR2 FQGNSA. The CDR3 reads CASSPTSRNEQFF. DNA for the CDR3: TGTGCCAGCAGCCCGACTAGCCGCAATGAGCAGTTCTTC.

This CDR3 is CATSDSRTSNFEQFF. The CDR3 coding sequence is TGTGCCACCAGTGATTCCCGGACTAGCAACTTTGAGCAGTTCTTC. The V call is TRBV24-1, the J call TRBJ2-1; TRBD2 matches at 8 bases. Trimming cost V 2 bases and J 9 bases; bases outside gene matches: 8. In germline, CDR1 is KGHDR, CDR2 SFDVKD. This CDR3 has 15 amino acids.

The chain carries TRBV18 and TRBJ2-7; 10 nucleotides line up with TRBD2. The CDR3 is 15 residues long. Germline-derived CDR1 and CDR2 are KGHSH and LQKENI. Unmatched junction bases numbered 5, after V lost 5 bases and J lost 1 base. This CDR3 is CASSGASGGSYEQYF. For the CDR3, the DNA is TGTGCCAGCTCAGGTGCTAGCGGGGGATCCTACGAGCAGTACTTC.